This T cell receptor beta chain comes out of a study of blood T cell repertoires in COVID-19. Overall study: Italy, Spain and the United States were the sources of the convalescent and acute COVID-19 samples.

V lost 6 bases, J lost 4 bases, and 1 base stayed unmatched. The CDR3 has 12 residues. Original processing methods: Estimation of nucleated cell counts relied on the amplification of reference gene primers. This table comes from immunoSEQ multiplex PCR, and its TCRdb copy is limited to in-frame clones, with some not included. V and J calls and clone size are copied from that table; D and trimming were computed from the DNA. The profile shows about 240,000 clones, approximately 86% of them singletons. In terms of age and location, participants ranged from about 18 to 95 years and lived in under 30 US areas.

The chain has TRBV12-3 or TRBV12-4 and TRBJ2-7, with 9 nucleotides matching TRBD2. The clonotype was recovered from a woman aged 40-49 years with acute COVID-19. Sequencing input: PBMCs or T cells enriched from blood (not recorded which). The CDR3 DNA reads as TGTGCCAGCAGCACTAGCGGGTACGAGCAGTACTTC. This encodes CASSTSGYEQYF.